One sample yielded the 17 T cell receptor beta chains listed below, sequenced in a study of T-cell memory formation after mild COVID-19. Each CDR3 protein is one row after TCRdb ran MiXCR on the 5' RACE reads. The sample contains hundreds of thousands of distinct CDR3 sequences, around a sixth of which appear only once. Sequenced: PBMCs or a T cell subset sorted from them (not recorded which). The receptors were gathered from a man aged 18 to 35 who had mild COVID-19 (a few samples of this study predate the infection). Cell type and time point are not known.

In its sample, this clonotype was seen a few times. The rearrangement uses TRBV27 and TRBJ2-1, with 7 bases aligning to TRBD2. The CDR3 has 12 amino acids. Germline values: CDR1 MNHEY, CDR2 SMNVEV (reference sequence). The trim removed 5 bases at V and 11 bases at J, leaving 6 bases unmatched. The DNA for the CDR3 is TGTGCCAGCAGTACTAACGGGGGGAAGCAGTTCTTC. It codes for CASSTNGGKQFF.

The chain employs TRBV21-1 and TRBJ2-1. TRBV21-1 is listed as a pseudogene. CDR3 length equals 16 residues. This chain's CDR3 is CASSKDWPSSYNEQFF. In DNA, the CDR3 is TGTGCCAGCAGCAAAGATTGGCCAAGCTCCTACAATGAGCAGTTCTTC.

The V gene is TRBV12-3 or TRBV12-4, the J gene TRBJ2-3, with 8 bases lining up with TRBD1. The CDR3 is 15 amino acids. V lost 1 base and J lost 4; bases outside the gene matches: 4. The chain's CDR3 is CASSLGAGGADTQYF. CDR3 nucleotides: TGTGCCAGCAGTTTAGGGGCAGGGGGCGCAGATACGCAGTATTTT.

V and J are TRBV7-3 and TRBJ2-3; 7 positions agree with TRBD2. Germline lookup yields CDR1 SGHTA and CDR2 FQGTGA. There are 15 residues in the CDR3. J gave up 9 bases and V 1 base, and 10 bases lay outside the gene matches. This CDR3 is CASSLMSGAHITQYF. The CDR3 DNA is TGTGCCAGCAGCTTAATGAGCGGGGCCCATATAACGCAGTATTTT.

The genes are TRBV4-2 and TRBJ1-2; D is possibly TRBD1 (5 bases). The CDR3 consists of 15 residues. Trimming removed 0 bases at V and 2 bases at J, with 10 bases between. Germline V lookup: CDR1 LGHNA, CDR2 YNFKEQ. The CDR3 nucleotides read TGTGCCAGCAGCCAAGACGGGACGGTAAACTATGGCTACACCTTC. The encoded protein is CASSQDGTVNYGYTF.

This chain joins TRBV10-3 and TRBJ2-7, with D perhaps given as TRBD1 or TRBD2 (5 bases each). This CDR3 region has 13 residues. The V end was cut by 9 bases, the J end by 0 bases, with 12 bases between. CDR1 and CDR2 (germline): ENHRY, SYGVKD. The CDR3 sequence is CAISGTDSYEQYF. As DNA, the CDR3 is TGTGCCATTTCCGGGACGGACTCCTACGAGCAGTACTTC.

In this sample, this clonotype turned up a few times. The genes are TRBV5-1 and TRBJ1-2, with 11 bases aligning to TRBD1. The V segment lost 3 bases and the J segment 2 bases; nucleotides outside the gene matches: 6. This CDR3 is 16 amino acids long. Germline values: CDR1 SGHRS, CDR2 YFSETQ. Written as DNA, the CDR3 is TGCGCCAGCAGCTCCGGACAGGGGGCCATAAACTATGGCTACACCTTC. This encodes CASSSGQGAINYGYTF.

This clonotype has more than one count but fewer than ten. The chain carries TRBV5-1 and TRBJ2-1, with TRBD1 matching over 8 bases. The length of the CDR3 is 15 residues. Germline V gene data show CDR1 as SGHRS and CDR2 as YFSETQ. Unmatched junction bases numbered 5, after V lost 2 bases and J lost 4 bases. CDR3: CASSFPDRAYNEQFF. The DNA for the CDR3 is TGCGCCAGCAGCTTTCCGGACAGGGCATACAATGAGCAGTTCTTC.

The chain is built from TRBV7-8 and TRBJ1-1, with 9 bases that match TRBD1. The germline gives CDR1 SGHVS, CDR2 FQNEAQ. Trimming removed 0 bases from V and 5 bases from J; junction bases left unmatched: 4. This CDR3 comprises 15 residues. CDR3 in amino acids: CASSLAGQGRTEAFF. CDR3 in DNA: TGTGCCAGCAGCTTAGCGGGACAGGGCAGGACTGAAGCTTTCTTT.

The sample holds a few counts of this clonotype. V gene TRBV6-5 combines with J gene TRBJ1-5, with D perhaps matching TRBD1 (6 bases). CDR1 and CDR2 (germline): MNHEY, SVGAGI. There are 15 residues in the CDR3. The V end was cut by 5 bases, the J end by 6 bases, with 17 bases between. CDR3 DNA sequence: TGTGCCAGCAGTCTTACCCCGGGGGGCGGTCAGCCCCAGCATTTT. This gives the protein CASSLTPGGGQPQHF.

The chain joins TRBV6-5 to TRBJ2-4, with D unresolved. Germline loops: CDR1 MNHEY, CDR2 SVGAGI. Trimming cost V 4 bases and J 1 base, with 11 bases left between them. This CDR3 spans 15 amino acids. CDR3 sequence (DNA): TGTGCCAGCAGTTTGACACGTTCGGCCAAAAACATTCAGTACTTC. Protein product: CASSLTRSAKNIQYF.

The CDR3 DNA reads as TGTGCCAGTAGTATAGAGGCGGGGCCGGGCTATGGCTACACCTTC. As protein: CASSIEAGPGYGYTF. This chain connects TRBV19 to TRBJ1-2; D may be TRBD1 (5 bases). Germline lookup yields CDR1 LNHDA and CDR2 SQIVND (reference sequence). With 0 bases removed from V and 4 bases from J, the gap between germline ends came to 12 bases. The CDR3 loop spans 15 amino acids.

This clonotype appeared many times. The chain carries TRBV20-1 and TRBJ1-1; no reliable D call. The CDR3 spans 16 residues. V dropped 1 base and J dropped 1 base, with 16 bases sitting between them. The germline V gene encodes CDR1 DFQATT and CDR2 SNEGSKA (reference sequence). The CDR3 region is CSARGWIARRNTEAFF. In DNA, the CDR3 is TGCAGTGCTAGAGGTTGGATCGCCCGCCGGAACACTGAAGCTTTCTTT.

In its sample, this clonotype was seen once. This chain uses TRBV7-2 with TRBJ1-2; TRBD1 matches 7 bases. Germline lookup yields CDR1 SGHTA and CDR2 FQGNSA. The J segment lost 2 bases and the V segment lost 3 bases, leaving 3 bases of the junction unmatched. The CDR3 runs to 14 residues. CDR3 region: CASSFTGANYGYTF. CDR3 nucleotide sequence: TGTGCCAGCAGCTTCACAGGGGCCAACTATGGCTACACCTTC.

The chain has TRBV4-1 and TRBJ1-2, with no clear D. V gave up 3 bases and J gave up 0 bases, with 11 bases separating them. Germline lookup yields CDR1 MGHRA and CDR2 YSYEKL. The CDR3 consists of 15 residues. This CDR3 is CASSQVRSTNYGYTF. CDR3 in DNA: TGCGCCAGCAGCCAGGTGAGAAGTACTAACTATGGCTACACCTTC.

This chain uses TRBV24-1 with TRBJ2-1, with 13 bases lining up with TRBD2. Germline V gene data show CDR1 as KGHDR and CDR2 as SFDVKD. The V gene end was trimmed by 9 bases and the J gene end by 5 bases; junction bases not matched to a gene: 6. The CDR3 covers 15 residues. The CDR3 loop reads CATLPGTSGDNEQFF. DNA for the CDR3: TGTGCCACCCTCCCCGGGACTAGCGGGGACAATGAGCAGTTCTTC.

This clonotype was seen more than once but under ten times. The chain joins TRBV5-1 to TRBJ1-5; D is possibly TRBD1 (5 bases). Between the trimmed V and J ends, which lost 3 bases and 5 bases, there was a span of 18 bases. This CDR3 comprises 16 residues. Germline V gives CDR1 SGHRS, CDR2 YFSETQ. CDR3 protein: CASSSEKREGDQPQHF. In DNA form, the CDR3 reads TGCGCCAGCAGCTCCGAGAAGAGGGAAGGGGATCAGCCCCAGCATTTT.